The 5 T cell receptor beta chains listed next were all sequenced from one sample in a study of patients and donors after allogeneic stem cell transplantation. MiXCR, run by TCRdb on the RT-PCR reads, gives a single entry per CDR3 protein. The repertoire has about 410,000 distinct CDR3 sequences, about a sixth of them found once; the top ten carry 7.2%. The material sequenced was blood, either unsorted or a sorted T cell fraction (not recorded which). These receptors were collected from a human donor who was either an allogeneic HSCT recipient or a stem cell or donor lymphocyte infusion donor (not recorded which). It is not recorded whose cells these are; they may come from a transplant donor.

This clonotype has only a few counts. The chain recombines TRBV12-3 or TRBV12-4 with TRBJ2-1; D gene ambiguous. Trimming pared 5 bases from V and 1 base from J, leaving 12 bases between. This CDR3 is 15 amino acids long. The CDR3 bases are TGTGCCAGCAGTCGGGTCTTCGGGTCCTACAATGAGCAGTTCTTC. It translates to CASSRVFGSYNEQFF.

This chain uses TRBV18 with TRBJ2-3; either TRBD1 or TRBD2 may supply D (6 bases each). The CDR3 consists of 16 residues. Germline CDR1 KGHSH, CDR2 LQKENI. V was clipped by 2 bases and J by 3 bases, with 15 bases between them. The CDR3 loop is CASSPWGPRGTDTQYF. The CDR3 DNA sequence: TGTGCCAGCTCACCATGGGGGCCCCGGGGGACAGATACGCAGTATTTT.

J is TRBJ2-7 and V is TRBV3-1; no firm D call. The V end was cut by 1 base, the J end by 2 bases, with 12 bases between. Germline V gene lookup returns CDR1 LGHDT and CDR2 YNNKEL (reference sequence). The CDR3 runs 15 residues. The CDR3 coding sequence is TGTGCCAGCAGCCAAGTAGATAGACAAACCTACGAGCAGTACTTC. This encodes CASSQVDRQTYEQYF.

V usage is TRBV27 and J usage is TRBJ2-1; D gene unclear. Germline CDR1 and CDR2: MNHEY and SMNVEV (reference sequence). V lost 5 bases to trimming and J lost 2 bases, with 7 bases between them. CDR3 length: 13 amino acids. The CDR3 DNA is TGTGCCAGCAGTAGAAGAACCTACAATGAGCAGTTCTTC. Residues: CASSRRTYNEQFF.

This clonotype was counted a few times. The chain carries TRBV27 and TRBJ2-3; 8 bases match TRBD2. V lost 3 bases to trimming and J lost 5 bases; unmatched junction nucleotides: 7. CDR3 length: 15 residues. Germline V CDR1 and CDR2: MNHEY, SMNVEV (reference sequence). The CDR3, as DNA: TGTGCCAGCAGTTTGCTTAGCGGGGCGGGAGATACGCAGTATTTT. Translating it yields CASSLLSGAGDTQYF.